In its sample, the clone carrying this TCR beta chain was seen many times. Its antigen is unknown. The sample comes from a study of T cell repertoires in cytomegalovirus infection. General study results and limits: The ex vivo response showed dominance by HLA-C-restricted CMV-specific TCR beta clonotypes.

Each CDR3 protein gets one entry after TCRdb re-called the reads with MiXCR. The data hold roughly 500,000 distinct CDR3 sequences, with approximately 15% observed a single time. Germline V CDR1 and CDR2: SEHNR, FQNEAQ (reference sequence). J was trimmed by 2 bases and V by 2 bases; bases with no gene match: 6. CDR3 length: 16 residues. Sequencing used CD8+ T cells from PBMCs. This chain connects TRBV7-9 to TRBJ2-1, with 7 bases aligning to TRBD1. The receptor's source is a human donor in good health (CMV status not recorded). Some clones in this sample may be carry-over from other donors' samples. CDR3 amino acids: CASSLYDRDPYNEQFF. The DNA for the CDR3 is TGTGCCAGCAGCTTATACGACAGGGACCCCTACAATGAGCAGTTCTTC.